This T cell receptor (beta chain) was identified during a study of cytomegalovirus exposure and HLA in healthy donors. About the study: Findings of an earlier analysis included around 120 million unique TCR beta sequences from 200 million or so T cells.

Points from the study as a whole: An analysis done earlier found most TCR beta V segments productive about 87% or about 30% of the time.

Remarks on this clone: As yet, its antigen is unknown.

V was pared by 3 bases and J by 4 bases, with 3 bases of the junction left unmatched. The length of the CDR3 is 15 residues. CDR1 and CDR2 (germline): SGHRS, YFSETQ. Both 60 Vbeta primers and 13 Jbeta primers went into the PCR. Produced via immunoSEQ multiplex PCR; TCRdb's table is partial and in-frame only. The data show some 190,000 clones, 75% to 90% seen once. This chain joins TRBV5-1 and TRBJ1-4; 10 positions agree with TRBD1. Material: PBMCs. The clonotype originates from a man aged 25-45 years in good health and CMV-seronegative. CDR3 DNA: TGCGCCAGCAGCTCCTGGACAGGGGGTAATGAAAAACTGTTTTTT. Amino acid sequence: CASSSWTGGNEKLFF.